The rows below give T cell receptor beta chains drawn from one sample of a study of graft-versus-host responses after intestinal transplantation. Libraries were prepared by immunoSEQ multiplex PCR; TCRdb keeps only in-frame clonotypes and omits some of them. The sample consists of about 97,000 clones, 80% to 95% of them appearing once. This specimen consisted of PBMCs, obtained 450 to 480 days after intestinal transplant. The receptor set was obtained from a human patient who received an intestinal transplant, so some T cells may come from the graft donor. CDR3s include the opening cysteine and the closing phenylalanine or tryptophan. The D gene is left open where the match is weak. Clone size appears in some rows only: once, few, many, or a class for an expanded clone.

d_call,v_call,j_call,clone_size,cdr3_aa,cdr3_nt
.,TRBV19,TRBJ1-5,.,CASSIVEGGGQPQHF,TGTGCCAGTAGTATAGTTGAGGGAGGGGGTCAGCCCCAGCATTTT
.,TRBV12-5,TRBJ2-7,.,CASGFAGTRRYEQYF,TGTGCTAGTGGTTTCGCTGGGACCCGGAGGTACGAGCAGTACTTC
TRBD1,TRBV7-6,TRBJ1-2,.,CASSSGGWGYTF,TGTGCCAGCAGCTCAGGGGGGTGGGGCTACACCTTC
.,TRBV6-1,TRBJ2-5,.,CASREETQYF,TGTGCCAGCAGGGAAGAGACCCAGTACTTC
.,TRBV15,TRBJ2-5,.,CATSRASWGEETQYF,TGTGCCACCAGCAGAGCTTCCTGGGGCGAAGAGACCCAGTACTTC
.,TRBV5-1,TRBJ2-3,once,CASSKGQSTDTQYF,TGCGCCAGCAGTAAAGGCCAAAGCACAGATACGCAGTATTTT
.,TRBV6-4,TRBJ2-2,once,CASSEQGDTGELFF,TGTGCCAGCAGTGAACAGGGAGACACCGGGGAGCTGTTTTTT
.,TRBV5-1,TRBJ1-2,.,CASRSPVDYGYTF,TGCGCCAGCCGATCCCCGGTTGACTATGGCTACACCTTC
.,TRBV7-9,TRBJ2-7,.,CASSPISYEQYF,TGTGCCAGCAGCCCCATCTCATACGAGCAGTACTTC
TRBD1,TRBV4-2,TRBJ1-2,.,CASSPETGALYGYTF,TGTGCCAGCAGCCCTGAGACAGGGGCCCTCTATGGCTACACCTTC
.,TRBV6-6,TRBJ1-6,.,CASSSPGRGSPLHF,TGTGCCAGCAGTTCCCCCGGTCGGGGATCACCCCTCCACTTT
.,TRBV19,TRBJ1-6,.,CATSRQKNSPLHF,TGTGCCACCTCCAGACAGAAAAATTCACCCCTCCACTTT
.,TRBV7-2,TRBJ1-4,.,CASSRGGTNEKLFF,TGTGCCAGCAGCCGGGGAGGGACTAATGAAAAACTGTTTTTT
.,TRBV10-3,TRBJ1-5,.,CATSVGPTLNQPQHF,TGTGCCACCTCTGTAGGCCCGACTCTAAATCAGCCCCAGCATTTT
TRBD2,TRBV6-4,TRBJ2-3,few,CASSDSSSGGADTQYF,TGTGCCAGCAGTGACTCTTCTAGCGGGGGTGCAGATACGCAGTATTTT
.,TRBV27,TRBJ2-1,.,CASSAAGAAFF,TGTGCCAGCAGTGCCGCGGGGGCCGCGTTCTTC
.,TRBV9,TRBJ2-1,.,CASSVGAASYNEQFF,TGTGCCAGCAGCGTCGGAGCGGCCTCCTACAATGAGCAGTTCTTC
TRBD2,TRBV11-2,TRBJ2-5,.,CASSYYSGQETQYF,TGTGCCAGCAGCTATTATAGCGGGCAAGAGACCCAGTACTTC
TRBD1,TRBV7-9,TRBJ2-1,.,CASSVGQEYSYNEQFF,TGTGCCAGCAGCGTTGGACAGGAATACTCCTACAATGAGCAGTTCTTC
TRBD2,TRBV2,TRBJ2-3,.,CASRRTSGGPDTQYF,TGTGCCAGCAGGAGAACTAGCGGGGGCCCAGATACGCAGTATTTT
.,TRBV6-5,TRBJ1-2,.,CASSPGGGYGYTF,TGTGCCAGCAGTCCCGGGGGGGGCTATGGCTACACCTTC
TRBD1,TRBV13,TRBJ2-7,.,CASSALGQVPYEQYF,TGTGCCAGCAGCGCACTGGGACAGGTTCCCTACGAGCAGTACTTC
.,TRBV29-1,TRBJ1-2,.,CSVGGANYGYTF,TGCAGCGTTGGGGGGGCTAACTATGGCTACACCTTC
.,TRBV5-6,TRBJ1-5,.,CASSLLGQEGQPQHF,TGTGCCAGCAGCTTGTTGGGGCAGGAAGGGCAGCCCCAGCATTTT
.,TRBV18,TRBJ1-2,.,CASSPQDSGGYTF,TGTGCCAGCTCACCACAGGATTCGGGTGGCTACACCTTC
TRBD1,TRBV6-4,TRBJ1-1,.,CASSRTGLGTEAFF,TGTGCCAGCAGTCGGACAGGGCTGGGCACTGAAGCTTTCTTT
.,TRBV4-1,TRBJ2-7,once,CASSQGTEQYF,TGCGCCAGCAGCCAAGGAACCGAGCAGTACTTC
TRBD2,TRBV25-1,TRBJ2-1,.,CASSEYGLAGGLYNEQFF,TGTGCCAGCAGTGAATATGGGCTAGCGGGGGGCCTCTACAATGAGCAGTTCTTC
.,TRBV7-8,TRBJ1-1,.,CASSPDRSVAFF,TGTGCCAGCAGCCCAGACCGGTCCGTGGCTTTCTTT
TRBD1,TRBV18,TRBJ1-1,.,CASSPQGATEAFF,TGTGCCAGCTCACCTCAGGGGGCGACTGAAGCTTTCTTT
.,TRBV10-3,TRBJ1-1,.,CAIRGRRETEAFF,TGTGCCATCAGGGGACGTCGGGAGACTGAAGCTTTCTTT
.,TRBV27,TRBJ1-6,.,CASSLGGGYNSPLHF,TGTGCCAGCAGTTTAGGTGGGGGGTATAATTCACCCCTCCACTTT
.,TRBV11-2,TRBJ2-7,.,CASSLYEQYF,TGTGCCAGCAGCTTATACGAGCAGTACTTC
.,TRBV10-2,TRBJ1-6,.,CASRELKAGANSPLHF,TGCGCCAGCAGGGAATTAAAGGCGGGAGCGAACTCACCCCTCCACTTT
.,TRBV5-5,TRBJ2-3,.,CASSPLGPPDTQYF,TGTGCCAGCAGCCCCCTAGGCCCCCCAGATACGCAGTATTTT
TRBD1,TRBV13,TRBJ2-4,once,CASSLGGTGGWQYF,TGTGCCAGCAGCTTAGGCGGGACAGGGGGTTGGCAGTACTTC
TRBD1,TRBV30,TRBJ1-2,.,CAWSVPDRGRRYGYTF,TGTGCCTGGAGTGTACCGGACAGGGGGCGTAGGTATGGCTACACCTTC
.,TRBV25-1,TRBJ2-3,.,CASSATDTQYF,TGTGCCAGCAGTGCGACAGATACGCAGTATTTT
.,TRBV12-5,TRBJ2-2,.,CASGPRNTGELFF,TGTGCTAGTGGACCCCGAAACACCGGGGAGCTGTTTTTT
.,TRBV14,TRBJ2-2,.,CASRNSANTGELFF,TGTGCCAGCAGAAACAGCGCGAACACCGGGGAGCTGTTTTTT
.,TRBV4-1,TRBJ1-3,.,CASSRLPGRTASGNTIYF,TGCGCCAGCAGCCGCCTTCCGGGACGAACAGCATCTGGAAACACCATATATTTT
TRBD1,TRBV7-9,TRBJ1-3,.,CASSSKWTGGTVSGNTIYF,TGTGCCAGCAGCTCGAAGTGGACAGGGGGCACGGTCTCTGGAAACACCATATATTTT
.,TRBV29-1,TRBJ2-7,.,CSGKDSSYEQYF,TGCAGCGGAAAAGACAGCTCCTACGAGCAGTACTTC
TRBD1,TRBV5-1,TRBJ2-7,.,CASGGQASYEQYF,TGCGCCAGTGGGGGACAGGCCTCCTACGAGCAGTACTTC